The present entry profiles one T cell receptor beta chain with its context. Its specificity is not known. The sample is drawn from a study of beta chain features in type 1 diabetes. Notes on the study in general: TCRB CDR3s from Type 1 diabetes patients were moderately but significantly shorter in all four CD4+ subsets.

This CDR3 is 14 amino acids long. Trimming left V 1 base short and J 1 base short, with 4 bases between. CDR1 is SGHTA, CDR2 FQGNSA, per germline. The whole isolated RNA underwent reverse transcription, so sequencing captured expressed TCRB transcripts. Sequencing was performed with immunoSEQ multiplex PCR; in TCRdb, only in-frame clones are kept and a portion is missing. The table records 300,000 to 450,000 clones, 8.5% to 10% of them present only once. This chain joins TRBV7-2 and TRBJ2-2, with D unclear. The source of this sequence is a man younger than 40 with type 1 diabetes. Sequences were obtained from central memory CD4+ T cells from blood. The CDR3 nucleotides read TGTGCCAGCAGCTTAGTCAGGAACACCGGGGAGCTGTTTTTT. Amino acids: CASSLVRNTGELFF.